The entry below gives a single TCR beta chain sequence along with its context. The germline CDR1 and CDR2 sequences are MDHEN and SYDVKM. Trimming pared 6 bases from V and 0 bases from J, leaving 11 bases between. The CDR3 loop spans 14 amino acids. The data were taken from a study of control samples from healthy donors and cancer patients. TCRdb's copy holds only in-frame clones and misses some; the assay was immunoSEQ multiplex PCR. The data show 70,000 to 75,000 clones, approximately 94% seen once. The V and J genes are TRBV28 and TRBJ1-1; D may be TRBD1 (6 bases). The sample consisted of blood. The TCR was taken from a woman aged 25 to 39 in good health. The CDR3 protein is CASRMDSMNTEAFF. CDR3 coding DNA: TGTGCCAGCAGAATGGACAGCATGAACACTGAAGCTTTCTTT.